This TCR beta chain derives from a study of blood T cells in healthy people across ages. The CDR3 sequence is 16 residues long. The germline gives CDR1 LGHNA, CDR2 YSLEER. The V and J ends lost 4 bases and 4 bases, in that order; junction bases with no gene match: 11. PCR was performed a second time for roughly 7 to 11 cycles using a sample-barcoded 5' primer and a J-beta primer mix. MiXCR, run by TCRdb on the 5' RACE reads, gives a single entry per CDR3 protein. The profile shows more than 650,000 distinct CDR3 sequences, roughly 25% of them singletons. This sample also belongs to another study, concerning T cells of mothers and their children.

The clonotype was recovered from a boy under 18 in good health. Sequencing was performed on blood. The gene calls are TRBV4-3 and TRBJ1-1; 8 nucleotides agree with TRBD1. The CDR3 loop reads CASSPGPTGEGTEAFF. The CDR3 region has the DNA TGCGCCAGCAGCCCTGGACCGACAGGGGAGGGCACTGAAGCTTTCTTT.